One and the same sample provided the 9 T cell receptor beta chains below, sequenced in a study of low-dose radiotherapy and immunotherapy resistance in tumors. The time point denotes: before trial treatment. With TRAV- and TRBV-specific primers, first-strand cDNA was made, covering the alpha and beta chains. Amplification, which lasted roughly 20 PCR cycles, used a constant-region primer and V-primer adapter to amplify TCRs. TCRdb redid the calling of the reads with MiXCR, one entry per CDR3 protein. The sample lists under 95,000 distinct CDR3 sequences, over 15% occurring once. The sample was PBMCs, taken before treatment. All receptors derive from a male donor with prostate cancer.

This clonotype occurred many times. The chain has TRBV3-1 and TRBJ1-5; D is unresolved. The length of the CDR3 is 16 residues. Germline-derived CDR1 and CDR2 are LGHDT and YNNKEL (reference sequence). Deletions cut 3 bases from V and 5 bases from J, with 17 bases between. The CDR3 nucleotides read TGTGCCAGCAGCCAGGGCGGGTGGTACCATGATCAGCCCCAGCATTTT. Translated: CASSQGGWYHDQPQHF.

This clonotype was seen many times. V usage is TRBV29-1 and J usage is TRBJ2-5; D perhaps matches TRBD1 (6 bases). The V end was cut by 0 bases, the J end by 2 bases, with 10 bases between. CDR1 is SQVTM, CDR2 ANQGSEA, per germline. The CDR3 is 14 residues long. CDR3: CSVEDQRGQETQYF. Written as DNA, the CDR3 is TGCAGCGTTGAAGATCAGAGGGGGCAAGAGACCCAGTACTTC.

Regarding this clonotype: Since a far larger clone is one base different, this is likely a read error. The rearrangement joins TRBV6-4 to TRBJ2-1; D ambiguous. Germline V gene lookup returns CDR1 MRHNA and CDR2 SNTAGT. V was trimmed by 4 bases and J by 13 bases, leaving 14 bases between them. CDR3 size: 12 residues. The CDR3 region has the DNA TGTGCCAGCAGTGGGCCAAAAGAGACCCAGTTCTTC. As protein: CASSGPKETQFF.

This clonotype occurred many times. This sequence joins TRBV20-1 and TRBJ2-3; the match to TRBD2 covers 10 bases. Germline CDR1 is DFQATT and CDR2 is SNEGSKA (reference sequence). V lost 4 bases to trimming and J lost 2 bases; unmatched junction nucleotides: 9. The CDR3 extends over 16 amino acids. CDR3 amino acids: CSAIYPSGGYTDTQYF. The CDR3 DNA sequence: TGCAGTGCTATCTATCCTAGCGGGGGTTACACAGATACGCAGTATTTT.

The sample holds many counts of this clonotype. The chain recombines TRBV19 with TRBJ2-2; D remains ambiguous. The CDR3 length is 14 residues. Trimming pared 7 bases from V and 7 bases from J, leaving 16 bases between. Germline values: CDR1 LNHDA, CDR2 SQIVND (reference sequence). CDR3 amino acids: CASTAQESGGELFF. DNA for the CDR3: TGTGCCAGTACTGCGCAGGAGAGTGGCGGGGAGCTGTTTTTT.

The chain carries TRBV5-1 and TRBJ2-1; no reliable D call. This CDR3 is built from 16 residues. From germline, CDR1 is SGHRS and CDR2 YFSETQ. With 8 bases removed from V and 2 bases from J, the gap between germline ends came to 20 bases. CDR3 sequence (DNA): TGCGCCAGTACGGCGGTGGCCGGAATCGCCTACAATGAGCAGTTCTTC. Translating it yields CASTAVAGIAYNEQFF.

This clonotype was counted many times. This rearrangement joins TRBV10-3 to TRBJ1-6; 8 nucleotides line up with TRBD1. Germline V gene data show CDR1 as ENHRY and CDR2 as SYGVKD. The V and J ends lost 4 bases and 9 bases, in that order; junction bases with no gene match: 11. The CDR3 has 16 residues. The CDR3 DNA reads TGTGCCATCAGTGGAGCCGGGGACAGGCAATTTTCACCCCTCCACTTT. As protein: CAISGAGDRQFSPLHF.

This clonotype was seen ten or more times. This chain links TRBV29-1 with TRBJ2-7; tentatively, D is TRBD2 (6 bases). V lost 4 bases, J lost 6 bases, and 19 bases lay in between. Germline V gives CDR1 SQVTM, CDR2 ANQGSEA. The CDR3 contains 14 residues. This CDR3 is CSVVTVRGTSEQYF. CDR3 in DNA: TGCAGCGTTGTAACGGTCCGGGGGACCTCCGAGCAGTACTTC.

This clonotype was detected many times. The chain has TRBV30 and TRBJ1-6; a possible D gene is TRBD1 (5 bases). The V end lost 2 bases, the J end lost 8 bases, and 16 bases lay between the germline ends. This CDR3 is 15 amino acids long. Germline-derived CDR1 and CDR2 are GTSNPN and SVGIG (reference sequence). This CDR3 is CAWSLLGVGHSPLHF. The CDR3 DNA reads as TGTGCCTGGAGTCTTTTGGGGGTCGGCCATTCACCCCTCCACTTT.